The clone carrying this TCR beta chain was seen once. The data were obtained in a study of blood T cells in healthy people across ages. V gave up 3 bases and J gave up 8 bases, with 8 bases separating them. Germline CDR1 is SQVTM and CDR2 is ANQGSEA. This CDR3 region has 11 residues. Through a sample-barcoded 5' primer and a J-beta primer mix, a second PCR was run for 7 to 11 cycles. TCRdb independently ran MiXCR on the 5' RACE reads; one entry per CDR3 protein. This table has hundreds of thousands of distinct CDR3 sequences, about three fifths appearing once. What was sequenced was blood. The sequence was obtained from a man aged 25-45 years in good health. This chain connects TRBV29-1 to TRBJ2-1; D is undetermined. The CDR3 DNA sequence: TGCAGCGTTGATCTTGCTTATGAGCAGTTCTTC. This codes for CSVDLAYEQFF.